Below are 30 T cell receptor beta chains sequenced from a single sample in a study of T-cell memory formation after mild COVID-19. MiXCR, applied by TCRdb to the 5' RACE reads, yields one record per CDR3 protein. Here the sample spans about 190,000 distinct CDR3 sequences, about 18% being singletons. Sequenced: PBMCs or a T cell subset sorted from them (not recorded which). Source of these receptors: an adult woman who had mild COVID-19 (a few samples of this study predate the infection). Cell type and time point are not known.

There are a few counts of this clonotype. The chain uses TRBV24-1 and TRBJ2-2; D unclear. Trimming left V 4 bases short and J 5 bases short, with 4 bases between. The CDR3 extends over 12 amino acids. Germline values: CDR1 KGHDR, CDR2 SFDVKD. The CDR3: CATSEQTGELFF. CDR3 sequence (DNA): TGTGCCACCAGTGAACAGACCGGGGAGCTGTTTTTT.

This chain connects TRBV7-2 to TRBJ1-3; no definite D call. CDR1 and CDR2 from the germline V gene are SGHTA and FQGNSA. Trimming stripped 3 bases from V and 4 bases from J, with 7 bases between. The CDR3 contains 13 residues. The CDR3 nucleotides read TGTGCCAGCAGCTTCTTCGGAGGAAACACCATATATTTT. Translation: CASSFFGGNTIYF.

The DNA of the CDR3 is TGTGCCAGCAGCCAAGTGGCAGGGGGAGGATCTGGGGCCAACGTCCTGACTTTC. The encoded protein is CASSQVAGGGSGANVLTF. The rearrangement uses TRBV3-1 and TRBJ2-6, with D maybe TRBD1 (7 bases). The CDR3 is made up of 18 amino acids. Germline V lookup: CDR1 LGHDT, CDR2 YNNKEL (reference sequence). Trimming removed 1 base from V and 1 base from J, with 14 bases in between.

This clonotype was picked up many times. The V and J genes are TRBV7-6 and TRBJ2-2; D not resolved. The CDR3 has 14 residues. V was trimmed by 5 bases and J by 2 bases, leaving 9 bases between them. Looked up from germline, CDR1 is SGHVS and CDR2 is FNYEAQ. The CDR3 coding sequence is TGTGCCAGCAGCCCCCAGGCCAACACCGGGGAGCTGTTTTTT. It is translated as CASSPQANTGELFF.

The chain combines TRBV12-3 or TRBV12-4 with TRBJ1-3; a possible D gene is TRBD1 (6 bases). CDR3 length: 15 amino acids. With 6 bases removed from V and 2 bases from J, the gap between germline ends came to 14 bases. DNA of the CDR3: TGTGCCAGCAGATTACAGGGAACTACTGGAAACACCATATATTTT. As protein: CASRLQGTTGNTIYF.

This clonotype was detected only a few times. This chain uses TRBV3-1 with TRBJ2-5; TRBD2 might be the D (5 bases). CDR1 LGHDT and CDR2 YNNKEL come from the germline V gene (reference sequence). Trimming pared 6 bases from V and 2 bases from J, leaving 13 bases between. The length of the CDR3 is 14 residues. CDR3 amino acids: CASSPHEGQETQYF. CDR3 bases: TGTGCCAGCAGTCCCCATGAGGGACAAGAGACCCAGTACTTC.

In this sample, this clonotype turned up a few times. The V gene is TRBV12-3 or TRBV12-4, the J gene TRBJ2-3; TRBD1 agrees at 12 bases. J lost 4 bases, V lost 6 bases, and 8 bases had no gene match. The CDR3 length is 16 residues. The chain's CDR3 is CASSEPGTGGADTQYF. CDR3 DNA sequence: TGTGCCAGCAGCGAACCCGGGACAGGGGGCGCAGATACGCAGTATTTT.

This clonotype was seen more than once but under ten times. V gene TRBV12-3 or TRBV12-4 combines with J gene TRBJ2-7, with no clear D. V was shortened by 1 base and J by 10 bases, with 14 bases between the two germline ends. The CDR3 length is 13 residues. CDR3 coding DNA: TGTGCCAGCAGTTTAGAAGTGCAGCTTAGACAGTACTTC. Translating it yields CASSLEVQLRQYF.

This clonotype was seen ten or more times. The genes are TRBV7-9 and TRBJ2-7; D ambiguous. From germline, CDR1 is SEHNR and CDR2 FQNEAQ (reference sequence). This CDR3 comprises 12 residues. The V gene lost 5 bases and the J gene lost 4 bases, with 9 bases spanning the gap. The CDR3 DNA is TGTGCCAGCAGCAGATCCGGGTACGAGCAGTACTTC. Its translation: CASSRSGYEQYF.

This sequence joins TRBV6-6 and TRBJ1-2, with a weak D call TRBD1 (6 bases). Germline assignment: CDR1 MNHNY and CDR2 SVGAGI (reference sequence). CDR3 length: 12 amino acids. The CDR3 region is CATQGEVYGYTF. The CDR3 DNA is TGTGCTACACAGGGTGAGGTATATGGCTACACCTTC.

This sequence joins TRBV20-1 and TRBJ2-5, with TRBD2 as a possible D gene (5 bases). The CDR3 contains 14 residues. V lost 7 bases to trimming and J lost 9 bases, with 24 bases between them. Looked up from germline, CDR1 is DFQATT and CDR2 is SNEGSKA (reference sequence). The CDR3 spells CSVRDWGLSGAQYF. The CDR3 nucleotides read TGCAGTGTCAGAGACTGGGGTCTCTCCGGGGCCCAGTACTTC.

The gene calls are TRBV30 and TRBJ2-7; D unresolved. This CDR3 has 12 amino acids. The V gene lost 2 bases and the J gene lost 0 bases, with 5 bases spanning the gap. The germline V gene has CDR1 GTSNPN and CDR2 SVGIG (reference sequence). CDR3 loop: CAWSSYSYEQYF. The CDR3 nucleotides read TGTGCCTGGAGTAGCTACTCCTACGAGCAGTACTTC.

Only a few counts were recorded for this clonotype. V and J are TRBV12-3 or TRBV12-4 and TRBJ1-1; D uncertain. Trimming removed 6 bases at V and 4 bases at J, with 12 bases between. This CDR3 spans 13 amino acids. The CDR3 sequence: CASRRPRSTEAFF. The CDR3 DNA sequence: TGTGCCAGCAGACGCCCCAGAAGCACTGAAGCTTTCTTT.

This clonotype was detected only a few times. The chain carries TRBV5-6 and TRBJ2-7, with TRBD1 matching 11 bases. V lost 7 bases and J lost 2; bases outside the gene matches: 8. CDR3 length: 15 residues. CDR1 and CDR2 from the germline V gene are SGHDT and YYEEEE. The CDR3 loop reads CASGLRDRGAYEQYF. The CDR3 DNA reads as TGTGCCAGCGGGCTCCGGGACAGGGGGGCCTACGAGCAGTACTTC.

J is TRBJ2-1 and V is TRBV20-1, with D perhaps given as TRBD1 or TRBD2 (5 bases each). CDR1 and CDR2 (germline): DFQATT, SNEGSKA (reference sequence). The length of the CDR3 is 14 residues. Trimming removed 5 bases from V and 6 bases from J, with 17 bases in between. In DNA form, the CDR3 reads TGCAGTGCTCCCCGGGACCCCGTAGGCAATGAGCAGTTCTTC. This gives the protein CSAPRDPVGNEQFF.

This clonotype came up a few times. The CDR3 DNA reads as TGTGCCAGCAGCCTGCTTGGGCTGGATACGCAGTATTTT. This codes for CASSLLGLDTQYF. The rearrangement joins TRBV7-3 to TRBJ2-3; D is unresolved. The CDR3 is 13 residues long. Deletions cut 5 bases from V and 6 bases from J, with 12 bases between. The germline V gene has CDR1 SGHTA and CDR2 FQGTGA.

The chain carries TRBV16 and TRBJ1-1; 7 bases match TRBD1. The CDR3 extends over 16 amino acids. V shed 0 bases, J shed 5 bases, and the junction held 9 bases outside the gene matches. CDR1 is KGHSY and CDR2 is FQNENV in the germline V gene. CDR3 in amino acids: CASSQSRQGGGTEAFF. In nucleotides, the CDR3 is TGTGCCAGCAGCCAATCCCGACAGGGAGGAGGAACTGAAGCTTTCTTT.

This clonotype was counted many times. This rearrangement joins TRBV19 to TRBJ2-7, with D perhaps TRBD1 (6 bases). CDR3 length: 14 amino acids. The V gene's germline CDR1 is LNHDA and CDR2 SQIVND (reference sequence). V gave up 5 bases and J gave up 2 bases, with 13 bases separating them. The CDR3 sequence: CASSLQDRPYEQYF. DNA for the CDR3: TGTGCCAGTAGTCTACAAGACAGGCCCTACGAGCAGTACTTC.

The V and J genes are TRBV15 and TRBJ1-1; D unclear. V shed 3 bases and J shed 3 bases, with 11 bases lying between them. CDR1 LNHNV and CDR2 YYDKDF come from the germline V gene (reference sequence). The length of the CDR3 is 14 residues. CDR3 DNA: TGTGCCACCAGCAGGGGCCATCGGGACACTGAAGCTTTCTTT. This encodes CATSRGHRDTEAFF.

This chain links TRBV29-1 with TRBJ1-2, with D possibly TRBD1 on 6 matching bases. CDR1 is SQVTM and CDR2 is ANQGSEA in the germline V gene. The CDR3 is made up of 15 amino acids. The V gene lost 7 bases and the J gene lost 4 bases, with 22 bases spanning the gap. CDR3 sequence (DNA): TGCAGCGACGGTTTACAGGGCCAGCGGAGCTATGGCTACACCTTC. This encodes CSDGLQGQRSYGYTF.

This clonotype came up many times. This rearrangement joins TRBV9 to TRBJ1-5; D is undetermined. With 3 bases removed from V and 10 bases from J, the gap between germline ends came to 17 bases. The CDR3 extends over 14 amino acids. In germline, CDR1 is SGDLS, CDR2 YYNGEE. CDR3 loop: CASSGGGLLNPQHF. The CDR3 DNA sequence: TGTGCCAGCAGCGGGGGAGGGCTCTTAAATCCCCAGCATTTT.

In its sample, this clonotype was seen a few times. This chain uses TRBV20-1 with TRBJ2-7; D might be TRBD2 (6 bases). Trimming pared 4 bases from V and 1 base from J, leaving 17 bases between. Germline CDR1 reads DFQATT; CDR2 reads SNEGSKA (reference sequence). The CDR3 runs 15 residues. The CDR3 here is CSANPPQGGSYEQYF. CDR3 nucleotide sequence: TGCAGTGCTAACCCCCCCCAGGGAGGATCCTACGAGCAGTACTTC.

In its sample, this clonotype was seen many times. This chain joins TRBV10-3 and TRBJ1-3; perhaps TRBD1 as D (6 bases). V was shortened by 3 bases and J by 2 bases, with 11 bases between the two germline ends. The germline V gene encodes CDR1 ENHRY and CDR2 SYGVKD. The CDR3 contains 15 residues. The CDR3: CAISDPGEAGNTIYF. CDR3 DNA: TGTGCCATCAGTGACCCAGGGGAAGCTGGAAACACCATATATTTT.

The CDR3 is CAGTVGGSENEQFF. For the CDR3, the DNA is TGTGCCGGGACCGTTGGCGGGAGCGAGAATGAGCAGTTCTTC. The gene calls are TRBV30 and TRBJ2-1, with 7 bases matching TRBD2. Germline trimming cut 8 bases from V and 7 bases from J; bases unmatched to any gene: 14. The CDR3 contains 14 residues. Looked up from germline, CDR1 is GTSNPN and CDR2 is SVGIG (reference sequence). Looking up the rest from reference TRBV30 and TRBJ2-1 gives the full variable domain: SQTIHQWPATLVQPVGSPLSLECTVEGTSNPNLYWYRQAAGRGLQLLFYSVGIGQISSEVPQNLSASRPQDRQFILSSKKLLLSDSGFYLCAGTVGGSENEQFFGPGTRLTVL.

This clonotype occurred a few times. The V and J genes are TRBV5-4 and TRBJ1-3; the D gene is possibly TRBD1 (5 bases). Germline V gene sequence: CDR1 SGHNT, CDR2 YYREEE (reference sequence). This CDR3 is 14 amino acids long. V was cut by 4 bases and J by 0 bases, with 8 bases left in between. The chain's CDR3 is CASSQGISGNTIYF. The CDR3 bases are TGTGCCAGCAGCCAGGGTATCTCTGGAAACACCATATATTTT.

Only a few counts were recorded for this clonotype. This sequence joins TRBV7-2 and TRBJ2-1, with D possibly TRBD2 on 6 matching bases. Germline assignment: CDR1 SGHTA and CDR2 FQGNSA. This CDR3 is built from 16 residues. Between the trimmed V and J ends, which lost 1 base and 0 bases, there was a span of 10 bases. Here the CDR3 DNA reads TGTGCCAGCAGCTTAGGGGGCGGGGTCTCCTACAATGAGCAGTTCTTC. Amino acids: CASSLGGGVSYNEQFF.

The rearrangement joins TRBV5-1 to TRBJ2-7; D possibly matches TRBD1 or TRBD2 (5 bases each). V lost 4 bases to trimming and J lost 2 bases, with 19 bases between them. This CDR3 region has 16 residues. The germline gives CDR1 SGHRS, CDR2 YFSETQ. Here the CDR3 DNA reads TGCGCCAGCAGCCCCCCGGGACGGAGTGACCCCTACGAGCAGTACTTC. Translating gives CASSPPGRSDPYEQYF.

The V call is TRBV25-1, the J call TRBJ2-5; D might be TRBD1 or TRBD2, each matching 5 bases. The CDR3 totals 13 residues. From germline, CDR1 is MGHDK and CDR2 SYGVNS. The V and J ends lost 1 base and 3 bases respectively, with 6 bases between them. The CDR3 nucleotides are TGTGCCAGCAGTGAATGGGGGAAAGAGACCCAGTACTTC. Residues: CASSEWGKETQYF.

This clonotype was picked up a small number of times. The V call is TRBV14, the J call TRBJ1-1; perhaps TRBD1 as D (6 bases). The CDR3 runs to 16 residues. Germline lookup yields CDR1 SGHDN and CDR2 FVKESK. Trimming pared 6 bases from V and 1 base from J, leaving 18 bases between. This chain's CDR3 is CASSQTGRGANTEAFF. CDR3 nucleotide sequence: TGTGCCAGCAGTCAAACCGGTAGGGGGGCGAACACTGAAGCTTTCTTT.

The gene calls are TRBV24-1 and TRBJ1-1; no firm D call. The CDR3 runs to 13 residues. Trimming took 4 bases from V and 1 from J, leaving 6 bases between them. The germline V gene has CDR1 KGHDR and CDR2 SFDVKD. CDR3 in amino acids: CATSDTRNTEAFF. The CDR3 DNA reads TGTGCCACCAGTGACACCAGGAACACTGAAGCTTTCTTT.